This entry features one T cell receptor (beta chain) sequence. This receptor's antigen is unknown. One base away there is no much larger clone; base qualities are not given. Library preparation employed 5' RACE. TCR RNA was reverse transcribed with SuperScript IV using alpha and beta constant region primers for the blood and skin samples. The ligated cDNA was amplified in four rounds of PCR with nested alpha and beta constant region primers together with the SP2 primer. Using T4 RNA ligase 1, an oligonucleotide carrying both the Illumina SP2 primer and a UMI was ligated onto the 3' end of the cDNA. To prevent hairpin formation, the 12-nucleotide UMI was made up of two random hexamers with an eight-base spacer between them. From the second PCR onward, TCR alpha and beta chain libraries were processed separately and dual indexed for multiplexing. After pooling, the indexed libraries were analyzed by capillary electrophoresis and sequenced on either an Illumina MiSeq or NextSeq. PhiX DNA at roughly 4.5-7% was added to the libraries to raise base diversity and improve cluster recognition. The original pipeline was this. Demultiplexor pulled UMIs out of read 2, joined the UMIs with the TCR sequence from read 1, and separated reads according to sample indices. Decombinator identified V and J genes and V-J junctions and gave each TCR a five-part identifier that included V and J deletions. Collapsinator used UMIs to correct sequencing errors and PCR amplification heterogeneity, yielding UMI-based abundance per TCR. CDR3Translator turned identifiers into nucleotide sequence, translated the nucleotide sequence into amino acids, and pulled out CDR3 regions based on terminal motifs. Error-corrected counts of alpha and beta TCRs from blood and skin were compared after being normalized to the amount of input RNA. TCRdb trimmed public reads at Q25 via fastp, called clones via MiXCR and kept in-frame beta chains. Identical CDR3 proteins give one entry, which carries the most common genes and DNA. For this entry, the V and J calls and clone size follow TCRdb and not the study's own pipeline. Present in this sample are approximately 24,000 distinct CDR3 sequences, approximately 24% of which were seen just once. Around 1.9% of the sample is in the top ten clones.

Germline trimming amounts to 4 bases on V and 15 bases on J, with 9 as the count of junction bases outside the gene matches. The CDR3 holds 14 amino acids from the cysteine to the phenylalanine. Only the CDR3 part of the read is kept: 42 bases, read in frame from the first base. From the germline V gene, CDR1 is SGHRS and CDR2 is YFSETQ. These data come from a study of naive and memory T cell subsets (dated 2017 in TCRdb). General notes on the study: In the figure summarizing the skin biopsy and whole blood samples, roughly 10 blood donors, 7 tuberculin skin test biopsies and 3 saline control biopsies were reported. PCR2 was typically performed as a SYBR Green qPCR that was stopped at a set threshold, although end-point PCR (approximately 6 cycles) could be used instead for low-input samples. Here is what the overall study found, with its caveats: The RNA-based method was acknowledged to be potentially sensitive to changes in TCR transcripts with T cell activation and differentiation.

For whole blood analysis, more than 2 ml of peripheral blood was collected from healthy adult volunteers into Tempus tubes, and RNA was extracted following the manufacturer's instructions. The study reported a robust and sensitive protocol to amplify, sequence and analyze TCRs, based on 3' ligation of a UMI-containing oligonucleotide to TCR cDNA. Total RNA was used without cell sorting and was treated with RQ1 DNase before reverse transcription, with a target input of about 1 to 1,100 ng. Libraries were prepared from skin biopsies and whole blood so that pipeline robustness could be tested in samples in which T cells form a minority population.

The receptor was derived from a female donor in good health. The rearranged segments are TRBV5-1 and TRBJ2-1; 14 central nucleotides agree with TRBD2. The nucleotides read TGCGCCAGCAGCCCGGGCGGACTAGCGGGGGGACTGTTCTTC. It is translated as CASSPGGLAGGLFF.